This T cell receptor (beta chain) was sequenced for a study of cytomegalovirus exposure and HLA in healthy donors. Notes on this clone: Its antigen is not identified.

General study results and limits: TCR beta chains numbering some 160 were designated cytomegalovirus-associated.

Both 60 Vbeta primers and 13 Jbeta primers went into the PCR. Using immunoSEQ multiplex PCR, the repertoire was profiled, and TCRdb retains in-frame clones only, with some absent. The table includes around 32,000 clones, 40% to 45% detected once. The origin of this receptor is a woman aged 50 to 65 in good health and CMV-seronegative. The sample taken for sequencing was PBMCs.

The CDR3 here is CASGRTYEQYF. CDR3 coding DNA: TGTGCCAGCGGCCGTACCTACGAGCAGTACTTC. J is TRBJ2-7 and V is TRBV11-2; no definite D call. V was shortened by 8 bases and J by 2 bases, with 7 bases between the two germline ends. The CDR3 contains 11 residues. The germline V gene has CDR1 SGHAT and CDR2 FQNNGV.